Below are 24 T cell receptor beta chains sequenced from a single sample in a study of T cells in Graves' hyperthyroidism and ophthalmopathy. Amplification yielded TCR beta CDR3 regions, with RNA transcripts as the source. Using the HTBI primer set, a first-round RT-PCR was run on the TCR CDR3. TCRdb analysed the multiplex PCR reads with MiXCR anew, one entry per CDR3 protein. The repertoire holds some 770,000 distinct CDR3 sequences, with roughly 15% as singletons. Sample: blood. All receptors derive from a man between 18 and 29 years old with Graves' hyperthyroidism.

Ten or more counts support this clonotype. The chain has TRBV3-1 and TRBJ2-5; D call uncertain. V shed 0 bases and J shed 5 bases, with 16 bases lying between them. The V gene's germline CDR1 is LGHDT and CDR2 YNNKEL (reference sequence). The CDR3 is 16 residues long. CDR3 bases: TGTGCCAGCAGCCAAGATATTTTACACTCACGTGAGACCCAGTACTTC. Its protein product is CASSQDILHSRETQYF.

This clonotype was seen ten or more times. The chain employs TRBV5-5 and TRBJ1-1, with D hard to call. The CDR3 has 12 amino acids. The V gene's germline CDR1 is SGHKS and CDR2 YYEKEE (reference sequence). The ends were cut back, 3 bases at V and 7 bases at J, with 10 bases in the middle. The CDR3 DNA is TGTGCCAGCAGCTGGAAATGGGGTGAAGCTTTCTTT. It translates to CASSWKWGEAFF.

The rearrangement joins TRBV4-1 to TRBJ2-3, with a weak D call TRBD2 (5 bases). Germline CDR1 and CDR2: MGHRA and YSYEKL. V lost 2 bases and J 3 bases, leaving 18 bases between the germline ends. This CDR3 comprises 17 residues. Written as DNA, the CDR3 is TGCGCCAGCAGCCAAAGATCGGTGCTAGCTGGTACAGATACGCAGTATTTT. Its translation: CASSQRSVLAGTDTQYF.

The V gene is TRBV28, the J gene TRBJ2-7, with unresolved D. V lost 6 bases to trimming and J lost 3 bases, with 12 bases between them. Germline assignment: CDR1 MDHEN and CDR2 SYDVKM. CDR3 length equals 13 residues. In nucleotides, the CDR3 is TGTGCCAGCAGATTTCAGGAATTCTACGAGCAGTACTTC. Translation: CASRFQEFYEQYF.

This clonotype was found many times. The CDR3, as DNA: TGTGCCAGCAGCCAAGGGCAGGGGGCGGAGACCCAGTACTTC. It yields the protein CASSQGQGAETQYF. The chain uses TRBV7-9 and TRBJ2-5; the match to TRBD1 covers 8 bases. The CDR3 length is 14 residues. Trimming cost V 5 bases and J 5 bases; bases outside gene matches: 7. Germline V gene data show CDR1 as SEHNR and CDR2 as FQNEAQ (reference sequence).

In its sample, this clonotype was seen many times. The V and J genes are TRBV7-2 and TRBJ2-3, with D perhaps TRBD2 (5 bases). Trimming shortened V by 1 base and J by 2 bases, and 7 bases separated the two germline ends. This CDR3 is built from 14 residues. CDR1 and CDR2 from the germline V gene are SGHTA and FQGNSA. This CDR3 reads CASSLGTLTDTQYF. CDR3 nucleotide sequence: TGTGCCAGCAGCTTAGGGACTCTCACAGATACGCAGTATTTT.

This clonotype was seen a handful of times. This may arise from a read error, as a much more abundant clone is one base away. The chain recombines TRBV28 with TRBJ2-1; 11 nucleotides line up with TRBD2. The CDR3 is 15 residues long. CDR1 is MDHEN, CDR2 SYDVKM, per germline. The CDR3 bases are TGTGCCAGCACCCTGGGACTAGCGGCCTACAATGAGCAGTCCTTC. Translated: CASTLGLAAYNEQSF.

The table lists this clonotype with many counts. The V and J genes are TRBV20-1 and TRBJ2-1; 12 bases line up with TRBD2. The CDR3 consists of 13 residues. CDR1 and CDR2 from the germline V gene are DFQATT and SNEGSKA (reference sequence). Trimming took 6 bases from V and 8 from J; bases not matched to a gene: 5. The CDR3 sequence is CSARTSGNHEQFF. The CDR3 DNA reads TGCAGTGCCCGGACTAGCGGGAACCATGAGCAGTTCTTC.

This clonotype was detected only a few times. V and J are TRBV5-1 and TRBJ2-2; possible D gene TRBD2, 5 bases. CDR1 and CDR2 (germline): SGHRS, YFSETQ. This CDR3 has 14 amino acids. The V gene lost 0 bases and the J gene lost 6 bases, with 9 bases spanning the gap. The CDR3: CASSLVPGAGELFF. The CDR3 DNA sequence: TGCGCCAGCAGCTTGGTGCCCGGGGCCGGGGAGCTGTTTTTT.

The chain uses TRBV30 and TRBJ2-1; 13 bases line up with TRBD2. Per germline, CDR1 GTSNPN and CDR2 SVGIG (reference sequence). There are 16 residues in the CDR3. V shed 3 bases, J shed 10 bases, and the junction held 12 bases outside the gene matches. The CDR3 loop is CAWSSLLAGGGREQFF. CDR3 nucleotide sequence: TGTGCCTGGAGCTCCCTACTAGCGGGAGGGGGTCGGGAGCAGTTCTTC.

A remark on this clonotype: This sequence may be a read error, since a much larger clone differs from it by one base. The chain is built from TRBV5-1 and TRBJ2-7, with D maybe TRBD2 (6 bases). The germline V gene has CDR1 SGHRS and CDR2 YFSETQ. CDR3 size: 15 residues. The CDR3 DNA reads as TGCGCCAGCAGCCGCGGGATATTAGAGACCTACGAGCGGTACTTC. This translates into CASSRGILETYERYF.

The chain has TRBV14 and TRBJ2-7; 8 bases line up with TRBD1. The junction had 9 bases not matched to a gene; V was cut back by 3 bases and J by 5 bases. CDR3 length: 15 residues. Germline lookup yields CDR1 SGHDN and CDR2 FVKESK. CDR3 amino acids: CASSQPDRVSHEQYF. CDR3 DNA sequence: TGTGCCAGCAGCCAGCCGGACAGGGTATCCCACGAGCAGTACTTC.

This clonotype was detected only a few times. The CDR3 coding sequence is TGTGCCAGCAGCCGGATATCGAATGAGCAGTTCTTC. Its translation is CASSRISNEQFF. V usage is TRBV3-1 and J usage is TRBJ2-1; D ambiguous. Trimming took off 4 bases at V and 7 bases at J, with 8 bases between the two ends. This CDR3 spans 12 amino acids. Germline V gene data show CDR1 as LGHDT and CDR2 as YNNKEL (reference sequence).

In its sample, this clonotype was seen a few times. This chain joins TRBV25-1 and TRBJ2-3; TRBD2 matches at 8 bases. The V and J ends lost 1 base and 1 base, in that order; junction bases with no gene match: 7. The CDR3 is made up of 17 amino acids. CDR1 and CDR2 from the germline V gene are MGHDK and SYGVNS. DNA of the CDR3: TGTGCCAGCAGTGAATGGGGAGCGGGAGCCCGCACAGATACGCAGTATTTT. This gives the protein CASSEWGAGARTDTQYF.

Ten or more counts support this clonotype. The V call is TRBV6-1, the J call TRBJ1-2; D not certain. This CDR3 comprises 12 residues. CDR1 and CDR2 (germline): MNHNS, SASEGT. V was cut by 10 bases and J by 6 bases, with 15 bases left in between. CDR3 sequence (DNA): TGTGCCACCACCCAGGTCCCTCATGGCTACACCTTC. Its protein is CATTQVPHGYTF.

This clonotype was counted many times. The chain is built from TRBV12-3 or TRBV12-4 and TRBJ1-5, with D possibly being TRBD1 (5 bases). Trimming took 3 bases from V and 5 from J, leaving 8 bases between them. The CDR3 has 13 amino acids. The CDR3 reads CASSFMGDQPQHF. CDR3 in DNA: TGTGCCAGCAGTTTCATGGGGGATCAGCCCCAGCATTTT.

This clonotype was detected only a few times. The chain has TRBV29-1 and TRBJ1-4; 11 bases fit TRBD1. CDR1 and CDR2 (germline): SQVTM, ANQGSEA. The V gene end was trimmed by 6 bases and the J gene end by 0 bases; junction bases not matched to a gene: 6. This CDR3 is 16 amino acids long. As DNA, the CDR3 is TGCAGCGTCCGAGGACAGGGGGCATCAACTAATGAAAAACTGTTTTTT. Translated, it gives CSVRGQGASTNEKLFF.

This clonotype was recorded many times. V and J are TRBV7-8 and TRBJ2-7; 9 bases are shared with TRBD2. The germline gives CDR1 SGHVS, CDR2 FQNEAQ. The CDR3 extends over 16 amino acids. V lost 5 bases, J lost 1 base, and 9 bases stayed unmatched. CDR3 sequence: CASSTSSSGVSYEQYF. The CDR3 DNA reads TGTGCCAGCAGCACTTCGTCTAGCGGGGTATCCTACGAGCAGTACTTC.

Many counts were recorded for this clonotype. This chain uses TRBV12-3 or TRBV12-4 with TRBJ1-1; no firm D call. The V end lost 3 bases, the J end lost 1 base, and 6 bases lay between the germline ends. The CDR3 is 13 residues long. As DNA, the CDR3 is TGTGCCAGCAGTTTGTTCAGGAACACTGAAGCTTTCTTT. Amino acid sequence: CASSLFRNTEAFF.

This clonotype has just a few counts. This chain joins TRBV9 and TRBJ2-1; possibly TRBD2 for D (6 bases). The CDR3 covers 15 residues. The germline V gene has CDR1 SGDLS and CDR2 YYNGEE. Trimming took off 3 bases at V and 6 bases at J, with 16 bases between the two ends. The chain's CDR3 is CASSEAGGAPNEQFF. The CDR3 nucleotides are TGTGCCAGCAGCGAGGCAGGAGGGGCCCCCAATGAGCAGTTCTTC.

This clonotype was counted at least ten times. The chain uses TRBV12-3 or TRBV12-4 and TRBJ2-7; D gene unclear. The V end lost 5 bases, the J end lost 3 bases, and 14 bases lay between the germline ends. This CDR3 spans 14 amino acids. The CDR3 DNA sequence: TGTGCCAGCAGTCACCGGGCCAGGCGCTACGAGCAGTACTTC. As protein: CASSHRARRYEQYF.

This clonotype was counted ten times or more. This chain uses TRBV27 with TRBJ2-7; D may be TRBD2 (5 bases). Deletions cut 0 bases from V and 5 bases from J, with 14 bases between. The germline gives CDR1 MNHEY, CDR2 SMNVEV (reference sequence). This CDR3 contains 15 residues. The CDR3 nucleotides read TGTGCCAGCAGTTTATCCCCAGCGGAACGGGACGAGCAGTACTTC. Translation gives CASSLSPAERDEQYF.

V and J are TRBV12-3 or TRBV12-4 and TRBJ2-7; the match to TRBD1 covers 7 bases. This CDR3 is 14 amino acids long. J was trimmed by 5 bases and V by 6 bases; bases with no gene match: 10. The CDR3 DNA reads TGTGCCAGCAGCCCGACAGGGTCGGAGCACGAGCAGTACTTC. It codes for CASSPTGSEHEQYF.

The J gene is TRBJ1-5, the V gene TRBV5-1, with unresolved D. The CDR3 sequence is 14 residues long. Germline CDR1 SGHRS, CDR2 YFSETQ. V gave up 2 bases and J gave up 6 bases, with 12 bases separating them. The CDR3 loop reads CASSFSGGPQPQHF. The CDR3 DNA sequence: TGCGCCAGCAGCTTTTCGGGAGGACCTCAGCCCCAGCATTTT.